This T cell receptor beta chain was recorded in a study of T cell responses to AZD1222 COVID-19 vaccine. As for this clone: The antigen remains unidentified.

Second doses that came at about 4 or about 12 weeks were put together. The V gene's germline CDR1 is LNHDA and CDR2 SQIVND (reference sequence). V lost 6 bases and J 6 bases, leaving 15 bases between the germline ends. There are 14 residues in the CDR3. Produced via immunoSEQ multiplex PCR; TCRdb's table is partial and in-frame only. The sample carries fewer than 5,500 clones, 75% to 90% recorded once. General study findings and limits: Unmutated variant regions reportedly attract nearly half of all spike-specific TCRs. Repertoires were obtained only post-peak T cell response.

The starting material was peripheral blood, obtained 28 days after the second AZD1222 dose. The TCR comes from an adult who received the AZD1222 COVID-19 vaccine. V and J are TRBV19 and TRBJ1-5, with TRBD1 as a possible D gene (5 bases). CDR3: CASSLRVLSQPQHF. CDR3 in DNA: TGTGCCAGTAGCCTCAGGGTTTTGAGTCAGCCCCAGCATTTT.